A selection of T cell receptor beta chains follows, all from one sample in a study of radiotherapy plus CTLA-4 blockade in lung cancer. Some clones are missing from TCRdb's copy, which holds only in-frame ones; the method was immunoSEQ multiplex PCR. Among tens of thousands of clones listed, roughly four fifths were seen once. The sequencing here drew on peripheral blood, taken from a patient treated with radiotherapy plus ipilimumab. Receptor source: a human donor with non-small cell lung cancer who had stable disease on radiotherapy plus ipilimumab. CDR3s include the opening cysteine and the closing phenylalanine or tryptophan. Each record gives: V gene, clone size, D gene, J gene, CDR3 DNA, CDR3 protein. The D gene is left open where the match is weak. A row's size may be missing; if present it is once, few, many or a size class.

V: TRBV9; size: -; D: -; J: TRBJ1-4; DNA: TGTGCCAGCAGCGACGGCAGTCGAAATGAAAAACTGTTTTTT; CDR3: CASSDGSRNEKLFF
V: TRBV15; size: -; D: -; J: TRBJ1-6; DNA: TGTGCCACCAGCAGGGGCGGCAGAGATAATTCACCCCTCCACTTT; CDR3: CATSRGGRDNSPLHF
V: TRBV5-1; size: medium-sized; D: -; J: TRBJ1-4; DNA: TGCGCCAGCACGACAGGCTCAACTAATGAAAAACTGTTTTTT; CDR3: CASTTGSTNEKLFF
V: TRBV14; size: few; D: -; J: TRBJ1-2; DNA: TGTGCCAGCAGCCAAGTCAGGAGTTTTGGCTACACCTTC; CDR3: CASSQVRSFGYTF
V: TRBV30; size: few; D: -; J: TRBJ1-5; DNA: TGTGCCTGGGGGAGACAGAGGGATCAGCCCCAGCATTTT; CDR3: CAWGRQRDQPQHF
V: TRBV19; size: -; D: -; J: TRBJ1-6; DNA: TGTGCCAGTAGTTGGGGACGGGATAATTCACCCCTCCACTTT; CDR3: CASSWGRDNSPLHF
V: TRBV29-1; size: -; D: TRBD2; J: TRBJ2-2; DNA: TGCAGCGTGCGGGGGGTGCGGGGCACCGGGGAGCTGTTTTTT; CDR3: CSVRGVRGTGELFF
V: TRBV6-5; size: -; D: -; J: TRBJ2-7; DNA: TGTGCCAGCAGCTCCCACGAGCAGTACTTC; CDR3: CASSSHEQYF
V: TRBV7-6; size: -; D: TRBD1; J: TRBJ2-2; DNA: TGTGCCAGCAGCTTAAGGGACAGGGCTTTTCCGTCCGGGGAGCTGTTTTTT; CDR3: CASSLRDRAFPSGELFF
V: TRBV2; size: -; D: -; J: TRBJ2-1; DNA: TGTGCCAGCAGTCGACAGGCCAACAATGAGCAGTTCTTC; CDR3: CASSRQANNEQFF
V: TRBV4-1; size: -; D: -; J: TRBJ2-5; DNA: TGCGCCAGCAGCCAAGAGAAGGGCGGCCAAGAGACCCAGTACTTC; CDR3: CASSQEKGGQETQYF
V: TRBV18; size: -; D: -; J: TRBJ1-4; DNA: TGTGCCAGCTCACTACGTCGCTTGGCAACTAATGAAAAACTGTTTTTT; CDR3: CASSLRRLATNEKLFF
V: TRBV6-4; size: once; D: TRBD1; J: TRBJ2-1; DNA: TGTGCCAGCAGTGTCCAACAGGGGGCGGGCAATGAGCAGTTCTTC; CDR3: CASSVQQGAGNEQFF
V: TRBV10-1; size: -; D: -; J: TRBJ1-1; DNA: TGCGCCAGCACCGACCTACGAGGGGCAGAGGGTATGAACACTGAAGCTTTCTTT; CDR3: CASTDLRGAEGMNTEAFF
V: TRBV11-2; size: once; D: -; J: TRBJ2-7; DNA: TGTGCCAGCAGCAAACCAACGGGCAGTGCCTACGAGCAGTACTTC; CDR3: CASSKPTGSAYEQYF
V: TRBV6-1; size: -; D: TRBD1; J: TRBJ1-5; DNA: TGTGCCAGCAGTGGGGTGGGACAGAGTAGCAATCAGCCCCAGCATTTT; CDR3: CASSGVGQSSNQPQHF
V: TRBV6-1; size: -; D: -; J: TRBJ1-1; DNA: TGTGCCAGCAGTAAACAGAGACCTGAAGCTTTCTTT; CDR3: CASSKQRPEAFF
V: TRBV7-3; size: -; D: -; J: TRBJ2-5; DNA: TGTGCCAGCAGCCCGAGAGGACCCGGTGCCCGCCAAGAGACCCAGTACTTC; CDR3: CASSPRGPGARQETQYF
V: TRBV10-2; size: -; D: TRBD2; J: TRBJ2-1; DNA: TGCGCCAGCAGTTGGGAGGGCAATGAGCAGTTCTTC; CDR3: CASSWEGNEQFF
V: TRBV7-9; size: -; D: TRBD1; J: TRBJ1-6; DNA: TGTGCCAGCAGCTCTACAGGGGATAATTCACCCCTCCACTTT; CDR3: CASSSTGDNSPLHF
V: TRBV6-1; size: -; D: -; J: TRBJ1-2; DNA: TGTGCCAGCAGTCCCCGAAGGCAGGATGGCTACACCTTC; CDR3: CASSPRRQDGYTF
V: TRBV7-7; size: -; D: TRBD1; J: TRBJ2-1; DNA: TGTGCCAGCAGCCTGAACCAGGGGGCCTACAATGAGCAGTTCTTC; CDR3: CASSLNQGAYNEQFF
V: TRBV29-1; size: -; D: -; J: TRBJ2-3; DNA: TGCAGCGTCCCCGGGGGAGCGGGCACAGATACGCAGTATTTT; CDR3: CSVPGGAGTDTQYF
V: TRBV7-9; size: -; D: -; J: TRBJ1-4; DNA: TGTGCCAGCAGCTTTGGACATGTGGATGAAAAACTGTTTTTT; CDR3: CASSFGHVDEKLFF
V: TRBV11-1; size: -; D: TRBD1; J: TRBJ2-1; DNA: TGTGCCAGCAGCTCGGACAGGGAGCAGTTCTTC; CDR3: CASSSDREQFF
V: TRBV6-1; size: -; D: -; J: TRBJ2-2; DNA: TGTGCCAGCAGTGAAGCTGGGGAGCTGTTTTTT; CDR3: CASSEAGELFF
V: TRBV9; size: -; D: -; J: TRBJ2-1; DNA: TGTGCCAGCAGCCCCCGACTACCCCACTACAATGAGCAGTTCTTC; CDR3: CASSPRLPHYNEQFF
V: TRBV18; size: -; D: -; J: TRBJ1-6; DNA: TGTGCCAGCTCACTAAACAGGGCTCGGGATTCACCCCTCCACTTT; CDR3: CASSLNRARDSPLHF
V: TRBV21-1; size: once; D: -; J: TRBJ1-3; DNA: TGTGCCAGCAGCTTAAGCCCAAATGCCATATATTTT; CDR3: CASSLSPNAIYF
V: TRBV14; size: -; D: TRBD2; J: TRBJ2-5; DNA: TGTGCCAGCAGCCAAGGGACTAGCGGGGCGATACAAGAGACCCAGTACTTC; CDR3: CASSQGTSGAIQETQYF
V: TRBV6-5; size: -; D: -; J: TRBJ1-1; DNA: TGTGCCAGCAGTTACTCGAGAAACACTGAAGCTTTCTTT; CDR3: CASSYSRNTEAFF
V: TRBV19; size: -; D: TRBD1; J: TRBJ2-7; DNA: TGTGCCAGTAGTATTAGTTCCGGGACAGGGCTCTACGAGCAGTACTTC; CDR3: CASSISSGTGLYEQYF
V: TRBV5-6; size: -; D: TRBD1; J: TRBJ2-5; DNA: TGTGCCAGCAGCCCGGGACAGGGACGGGAGACCCAGTACTTC; CDR3: CASSPGQGRETQYF
V: TRBV27; size: -; D: -; J: TRBJ1-2; DNA: TGTGCCAGCAGGTACAGCGGGTCTAACTATGGCTACACCTTC; CDR3: CASRYSGSNYGYTF
V: TRBV11-3; size: -; D: -; J: TRBJ2-2; DNA: TGTGCCAGCAGCCCGAGCCTCGGGGAGCTGTTTTTT; CDR3: CASSPSLGELFF
V: TRBV7-2; size: -; D: -; J: TRBJ1-1; DNA: TGTGCCAGCAGCTTAGAGGTAGGACGGGTGACTGAAGCTTTCTTT; CDR3: CASSLEVGRVTEAFF
V: TRBV11-2; size: -; D: -; J: TRBJ2-3; DNA: TGTGCCAGCAGTCCCCAAGGGACTGGCACAGATACGCAGTATTTT; CDR3: CASSPQGTGTDTQYF